This T cell receptor beta chain was observed in a study of blood T cell repertoires in COVID-19. CDR1 and CDR2 from the germline V gene are LNHDA and SQIVND (reference sequence). V was cut by 3 bases and J by 7 bases, with 15 bases left in between. The length of the CDR3 is 14 residues. Original methodology: Cell counts per sample came from amplifying reference gene primers. Sequencing was performed with immunoSEQ multiplex PCR; in TCRdb, only in-frame clones are kept and a portion is missing. V and J calls and clone size are those listed in that table; D and trimming were worked out from the DNA. Altogether roughly 140,000 clones are present, 80% to 90% being singletons, with the ten largest covering approximately 8.4%.

This receptor was obtained from a human donor with acute or convalescent COVID-19. The donor label of this sample is uncertain. The chain uses TRBV19 and TRBJ1-2; no clear D. Sequencing was done on a sample of peripheral blood. The CDR3 DNA reads TGTGCCAGTAGTATTATCATCCAGTCTGCTGGCTACACCTTC. Residues: CASSIIIQSAGYTF.